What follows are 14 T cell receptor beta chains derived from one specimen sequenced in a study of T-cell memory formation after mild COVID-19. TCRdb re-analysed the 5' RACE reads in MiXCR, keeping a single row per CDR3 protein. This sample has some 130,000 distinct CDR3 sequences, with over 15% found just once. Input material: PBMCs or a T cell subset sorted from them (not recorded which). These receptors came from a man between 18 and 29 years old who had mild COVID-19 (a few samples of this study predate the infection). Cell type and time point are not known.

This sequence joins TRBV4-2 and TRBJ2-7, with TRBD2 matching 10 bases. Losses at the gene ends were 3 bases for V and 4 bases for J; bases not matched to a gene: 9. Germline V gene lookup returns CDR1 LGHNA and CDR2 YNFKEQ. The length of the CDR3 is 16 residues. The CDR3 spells CASSHLSGGTSYEQYF. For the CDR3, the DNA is TGTGCCAGCAGCCATCTTAGCGGGGGGACGTCTTACGAGCAGTACTTC.

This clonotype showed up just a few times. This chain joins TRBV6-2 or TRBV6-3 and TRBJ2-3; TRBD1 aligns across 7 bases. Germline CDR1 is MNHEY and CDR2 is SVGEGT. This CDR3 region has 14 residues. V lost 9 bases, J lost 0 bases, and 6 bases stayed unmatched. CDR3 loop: CASTDRPSTDTQYF. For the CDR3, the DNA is TGTGCCAGTACGGACAGGCCTAGCACAGATACGCAGTATTTT.

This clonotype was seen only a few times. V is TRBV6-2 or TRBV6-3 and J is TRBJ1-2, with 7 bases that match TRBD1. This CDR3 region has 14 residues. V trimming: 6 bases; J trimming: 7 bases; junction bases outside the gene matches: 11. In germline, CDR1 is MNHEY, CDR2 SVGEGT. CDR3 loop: CASRDRAPSVGYTF. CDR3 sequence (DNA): TGTGCCAGCAGAGACAGGGCTCCCTCCGTTGGCTACACCTTC.

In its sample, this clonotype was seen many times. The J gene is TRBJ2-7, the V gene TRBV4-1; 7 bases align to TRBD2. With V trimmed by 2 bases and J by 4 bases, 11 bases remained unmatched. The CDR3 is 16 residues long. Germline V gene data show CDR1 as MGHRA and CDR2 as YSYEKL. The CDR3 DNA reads TGCGCCAGCAGCCAATGGGAGGGGATGCCGGCGTACGAGCAGTACTTC. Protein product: CASSQWEGMPAYEQYF.

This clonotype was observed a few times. CDR3 sequence: CASSRGHYEQYV. CDR3 coding DNA: TGTGCCAGCAGCCGGGGGCACTACGAGCAGTACGTC. The chain has TRBV6-2 or TRBV6-3 and TRBJ2-7, with D perhaps given as TRBD1 or TRBD2 (6 bases each). The ends were cut back, 6 bases at V and 3 bases at J, with 9 bases in the middle. The CDR3 length is 12 residues. The germline V gene has CDR1 MNHEY and CDR2 SVGEGT.

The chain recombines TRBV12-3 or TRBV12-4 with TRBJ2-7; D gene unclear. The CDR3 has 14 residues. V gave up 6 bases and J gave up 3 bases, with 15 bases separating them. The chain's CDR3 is CASSLSVGSYEQYV. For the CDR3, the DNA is TGTGCCAGCAGCCTCTCTGTGGGTAGCTACGAGCAGTACGTC.

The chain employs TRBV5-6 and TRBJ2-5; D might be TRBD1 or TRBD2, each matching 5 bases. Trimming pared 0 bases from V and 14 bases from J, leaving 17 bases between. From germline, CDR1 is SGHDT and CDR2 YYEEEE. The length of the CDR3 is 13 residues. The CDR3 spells CASSLAGTLHRYF. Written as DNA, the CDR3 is TGTGCCAGCAGCTTGGCTGGGACCCTTCATCGATACTTC.

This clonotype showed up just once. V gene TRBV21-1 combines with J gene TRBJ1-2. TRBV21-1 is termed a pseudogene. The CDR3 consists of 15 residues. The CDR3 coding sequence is TGTGCCAGCAGCAAAGGGCGGACCTTGGAGGACGGCTACACCTTC. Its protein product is CASSKGRTLEDGYTF.

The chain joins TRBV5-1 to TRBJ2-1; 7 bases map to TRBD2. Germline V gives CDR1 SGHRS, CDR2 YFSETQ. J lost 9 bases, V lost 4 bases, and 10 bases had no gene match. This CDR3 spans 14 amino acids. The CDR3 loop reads CASSILGLESEQFF. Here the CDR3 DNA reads TGCGCCAGCAGCATTCTCGGACTAGAATCTGAGCAGTTCTTC.

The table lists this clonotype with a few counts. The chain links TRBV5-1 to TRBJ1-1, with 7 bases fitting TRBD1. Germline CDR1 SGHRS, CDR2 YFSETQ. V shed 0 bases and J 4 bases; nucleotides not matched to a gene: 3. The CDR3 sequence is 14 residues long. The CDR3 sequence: CASSLDRGGTEAFF. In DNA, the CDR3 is TGCGCCAGCAGCTTGGACAGGGGAGGCACTGAAGCTTTCTTT.

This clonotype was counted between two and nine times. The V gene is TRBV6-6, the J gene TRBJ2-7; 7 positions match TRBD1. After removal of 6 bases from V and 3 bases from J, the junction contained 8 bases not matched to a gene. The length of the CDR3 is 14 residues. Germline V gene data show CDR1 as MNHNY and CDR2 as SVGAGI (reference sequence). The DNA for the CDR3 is TGTGCCAGCAGGGCAACGGGACAGAACTACGAGCAGTACTTC. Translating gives CASRATGQNYEQYF.

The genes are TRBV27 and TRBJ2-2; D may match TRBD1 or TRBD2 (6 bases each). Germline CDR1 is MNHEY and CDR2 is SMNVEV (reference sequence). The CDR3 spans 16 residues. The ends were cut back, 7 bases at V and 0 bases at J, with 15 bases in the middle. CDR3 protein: CASTLRGRPNTGELFF. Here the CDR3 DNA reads TGTGCCAGCACCCTCCGGGGGCGGCCGAACACCGGGGAGCTGTTTTTT.

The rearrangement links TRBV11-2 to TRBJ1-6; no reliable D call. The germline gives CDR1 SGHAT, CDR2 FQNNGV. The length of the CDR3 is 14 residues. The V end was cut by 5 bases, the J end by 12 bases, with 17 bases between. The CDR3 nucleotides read TGTGCCAGCAGCACAATACGGGCTCGTGGACCCCTCCACTTT. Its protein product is CASSTIRARGPLHF.

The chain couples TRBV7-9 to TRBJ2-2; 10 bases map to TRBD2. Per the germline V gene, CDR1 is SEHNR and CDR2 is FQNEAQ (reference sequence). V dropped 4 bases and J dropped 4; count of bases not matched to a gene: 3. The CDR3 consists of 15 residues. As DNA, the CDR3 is TGTGCCAGCAGCTCTAGCGGGGGATCCACCGGGGAGCTGTTTTTT. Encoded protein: CASSSSGGSTGELFF.